The 21 T cell receptor beta chains reported below all come from one sample, sequenced in a study of regulatory T cells in long-lasting Graves disease. CDR3-region Arm-PCR and iRepertoire HTBI primers produced the TCR beta libraries. One entry per CDR3 protein, called by TCRdb with MiXCR from the multiplex PCR reads. The sample lists about 330,000 distinct CDR3 sequences, about 16% occurring once. The time point denotes: newly diagnosed GD, antithyroid drugs for less than 3 months. PBMC RNA was the source of the TCR library. These data are also associated with another study on T cells in Graves' hyperthyroidism and ophthalmopathy.

The sample was peripheral blood mononuclear cells (PBMCs), taken at new diagnosis, from a patient treated with antithyroid drugs. These receptors came from a woman between 18 and 29 years old with Graves disease.

This clonotype was counted ten times or more. This rearrangement joins TRBV5-1 to TRBJ1-2, with 8 bases matching TRBD1. Unmatched junction bases numbered 6, after V lost 3 bases and J lost 2 bases. Germline values: CDR1 SGHRS, CDR2 YFSETQ. The CDR3 covers 15 residues. DNA for the CDR3: TGCGCCAGCAGCTGGACAGGGTCTCCAAACTATGGCTACACCTTC. This sequence encodes CASSWTGSPNYGYTF.

The chain combines TRBV29-1 with TRBJ1-1; D gene ambiguous. The V gene lost 5 bases and the J gene lost 3 bases, with 4 bases spanning the gap. The V gene's germline CDR1 is SQVTM and CDR2 ANQGSEA. CDR3 length equals 10 residues. Here the CDR3 DNA reads TGCAGCGTTCAGTACACTGAAGCTTTCTTT. Translation: CSVQYTEAFF. Full variable domain (missing parts from reference TRBV29-1 and TRBJ1-1): SAVISQKPSRDICQRGTSLTIQCQVDSQVTMMFWYRQQPGQSLTLIATANQGSEATYESGFVIDKFPISRPNLTFSTLTVSNMSPEDSSIYLCSVQYTEAFFGQGTRLTVV.

This clonotype showed up many times. The chain links TRBV5-1 to TRBJ2-1; D uncertain. The germline V and J ends were trimmed by 0 bases and 7 bases, with 11 bases remaining between them. This CDR3 contains 14 residues. From germline, CDR1 is SGHRS and CDR2 YFSETQ. The CDR3 protein is CASSLGGVINEQFF. CDR3 nucleotide sequence: TGCGCCAGCAGCTTGGGAGGAGTAATTAATGAGCAGTTCTTC.

This chain uses TRBV5-1 with TRBJ1-2; perhaps TRBD1 as D (5 bases). Trimming took off 3 bases at V and 7 bases at J, with 22 bases between the two ends. Germline CDR1 reads SGHRS; CDR2 reads YFSETQ. The CDR3 length is 16 residues. The CDR3 spells CASSYRDPGLSGGYTF. CDR3 bases: TGCGCCAGCAGCTATCGGGACCCCGGTCTGTCAGGTGGCTACACCTTC.

Comments on this clonotype: Given a much more abundant clone one base away, this may be a read error. The rearrangement links TRBV12-3 or TRBV12-4 to TRBJ1-6, with D hard to call. V was trimmed by 3 bases and J by 11 bases, leaving 20 bases between them. CDR3 length equals 16 residues. The CDR3 DNA follows: TGTGCCAGCAGTTTTGCCGGGCCCGGATCGGGTCCACCCCTCCACTTT. Translation gives CASSFAGPGSGPPLHF.

This clonotype was counted ten times or more. V and J are TRBV20-1 and TRBJ2-1; TRBD2 matches 7 bases. Germline CDR1 is DFQATT and CDR2 is SNEGSKA (reference sequence). The CDR3 contains 15 residues. The junction had 13 bases not matched to a gene; V was cut back by 2 bases and J by 9 bases. CDR3 protein: CSARSLGGAGVEQFF. The CDR3 coding sequence is TGCAGTGCTAGATCCCTGGGAGGTGCGGGGGTTGAGCAGTTCTTC.

This chain uses TRBV20-1 with TRBJ2-7, with D unclear. V was shortened by 3 bases and J by 6 bases, with 6 bases between the two germline ends. The CDR3 has 10 amino acids. Per the germline V gene, CDR1 is DFQATT and CDR2 is SNEGSKA (reference sequence). The CDR3 here is CSASAREQYF. DNA of the CDR3: TGCAGTGCTAGCGCACGCGAGCAGTACTTC.

This clonotype was recorded a few times. The chain is built from TRBV20-1 and TRBJ1-4, with 9 bases aligning to TRBD1. Germline values: CDR1 DFQATT, CDR2 SNEGSKA (reference sequence). This CDR3 contains 14 residues. V was clipped by 5 bases and J by 7 bases; unmatched bases: 8. Here the CDR3 DNA reads TGCAGTGCTCTACCGGGACAGGGTGGTGAAAAACTGTTTTTT. Amino acids: CSALPGQGGEKLFF.

Ten or more counts support this clonotype. The chain uses TRBV12-3 or TRBV12-4 and TRBJ1-1; D remains unclear. V lost 3 bases, J lost 8 bases, and 7 bases lay in between. This CDR3 is built from 11 residues. In DNA form, the CDR3 reads TGTGCCAGCAGTTTGGCCGGAGAAGCTTTCTTT. Encoded protein: CASSLAGEAFF.

The chain carries TRBV6-5 and TRBJ2-3, with TRBD2 matching over 10 bases. This CDR3 is built from 16 residues. Germline CDR1 reads MNHEY; CDR2 reads SVGAGI. V shed 1 base and J 2 bases; nucleotides not matched to a gene: 3. The CDR3 bases are TGTGCCAGCAGTTACTTAGCGGGGGGCCCCACAGATACGCAGTATTTT. Protein product: CASSYLAGGPTDTQYF.

V is TRBV19 and J is TRBJ1-1, with unresolved D. Germline CDR1 LNHDA, CDR2 SQIVND (reference sequence). The CDR3 is 15 amino acids. Trimming removed 3 bases at V and 4 bases at J, with 15 bases between. The CDR3 is CASSIIGRRGTEAFF. CDR3 in DNA: TGTGCCAGTAGTATTATAGGGCGGCGGGGCACTGAAGCTTTCTTT.

This clonotype was picked up many times. The rearrangement joins TRBV12-3 or TRBV12-4 to TRBJ1-1; D remains unclear. V lost 6 bases and J 2 bases, leaving 16 bases between the germline ends. This CDR3 comprises 15 residues. The CDR3 region has the DNA TGTGCCAGCAGGATAAAAAGAGGAGGAAACACTGAAGCTTTCTTT. It specifies CASRIKRGGNTEAFF.

This clonotype was seen at least ten times. The chain has TRBV12-3 or TRBV12-4 and TRBJ2-7; a weak D match, TRBD1 (6 bases). The CDR3 is made up of 14 amino acids. V gave up 5 bases and J gave up 4 bases, with 15 bases separating them. This CDR3 is CASSPRDNKYEQYF. Written as DNA, the CDR3 is TGTGCCAGCAGTCCGAGGGACAACAAATACGAGCAGTACTTC.

The sample holds many counts of this clonotype. This chain joins TRBV18 and TRBJ1-5; D is uncertain. The V gene lost 6 bases and the J gene lost 5 bases, with 14 bases spanning the gap. Germline values: CDR1 KGHSH, CDR2 LQKENI. CDR3 length: 14 amino acids. CDR3 sequence: CASSPQRDHQPQHF. In nucleotides, the CDR3 is TGTGCCAGCTCCCCCCAAAGAGATCATCAGCCCCAGCATTTT.

This clonotype was observed a handful of times. The chain combines TRBV27 with TRBJ1-4; no firm D call. The length of the CDR3 is 14 residues. The germline CDR1 and CDR2 sequences are MNHEY and SMNVEV (reference sequence). V was trimmed by 5 bases and J by 5 bases, leaving 12 bases between them. CDR3 protein: CASSLLGPNEKLFF. The CDR3 DNA reads as TGTGCCAGCAGTCTCTTGGGTCCCAATGAAAAACTGTTTTTT.

This clonotype was counted many times. J is TRBJ2-5 and V is TRBV30, with unresolved D. Germline values: CDR1 GTSNPN, CDR2 SVGIG (reference sequence). The CDR3 covers 12 residues. V lost 3 bases to trimming and J lost 5 bases, with 10 bases between them. CDR3 in DNA: TGTGCCTGGAGCCCAGGCTCCGAGACCCAGTACTTC. Its translation: CAWSPGSETQYF.

This clonotype came up a few times. The rearrangement uses TRBV9 and TRBJ2-1, with 11 bases that match TRBD2. The germline V gene encodes CDR1 SGDLS and CDR2 YYNGEE. The junction had 2 bases not matched to a gene; V was cut back by 3 bases and J by 0 bases. The CDR3 runs to 16 residues. CDR3 DNA: TGTGCCAGCAGCGGACTAGCGGGGCCCTCCTACAATGAGCAGTTCTTC. This encodes CASSGLAGPSYNEQFF.

This clonotype was seen ten or more times. The chain joins TRBV2 to TRBJ1-1, with 7 bases that match TRBD1. The J segment lost 1 base and the V segment lost 11 bases, leaving 10 bases of the junction unmatched. The CDR3 loop spans 14 amino acids. The germline gives CDR1 SNHLY, CDR2 FYNNEI. CDR3: CAARRAGGNTEAFF. The CDR3, as DNA: TGTGCCGCCCGACGGGCAGGGGGGAACACTGAAGCTTTCTTT. The variable domain in full, completed from reference TRBV2 and TRBJ1-1, reads EPEVTQTPSHQVTQMGQEVILRCVPISNHLYFYWYRQILGQKVEFLVSFYNNEISEKSEIFDDQFSVERPDGSNFTLKIRSTKLEDSAMYFCAARRAGGNTEAFFGQGTRLTVV.

This clonotype was found many times. The chain combines TRBV7-8 with TRBJ2-7; D not resolved. Deletions cut 2 bases from V and 6 bases from J, with 11 bases between. Per germline, CDR1 SGHVS and CDR2 FQNEAQ. The CDR3 length is 13 residues. CDR3 sequence reads: CASSLLSSTEQYF. CDR3 DNA sequence: TGTGCCAGCAGCTTACTCAGCAGTACCGAGCAGTACTTC.

Ten or more counts support this clonotype. The DNA for the CDR3 is TGTGCCAGCAGTGAGTTGCCAGGCCTAAACTCGGGAGCTTTCTTT. Residues: CASSELPGLNSGAFF. The chain uses TRBV6-1 and TRBJ1-1, with D uncertain. V gave up 3 bases and J gave up 10 bases, with 21 bases separating them. CDR1 MNHNS and CDR2 SASEGT come from the germline V gene. The CDR3 contains 15 residues.

In this sample, this clonotype turned up many times. The chain is built from TRBV2 and TRBJ2-1, with 7 bases fitting TRBD1. V shed 6 bases, J shed 3 bases, and the junction held 8 bases outside the gene matches. The CDR3 runs 15 residues. Germline-derived CDR1 and CDR2 are SNHLY and FYNNEI. CDR3 region: CASRTGESRYNEQFF. CDR3 DNA: TGTGCCAGCAGAACAGGGGAAAGCCGCTACAATGAGCAGTTCTTC.